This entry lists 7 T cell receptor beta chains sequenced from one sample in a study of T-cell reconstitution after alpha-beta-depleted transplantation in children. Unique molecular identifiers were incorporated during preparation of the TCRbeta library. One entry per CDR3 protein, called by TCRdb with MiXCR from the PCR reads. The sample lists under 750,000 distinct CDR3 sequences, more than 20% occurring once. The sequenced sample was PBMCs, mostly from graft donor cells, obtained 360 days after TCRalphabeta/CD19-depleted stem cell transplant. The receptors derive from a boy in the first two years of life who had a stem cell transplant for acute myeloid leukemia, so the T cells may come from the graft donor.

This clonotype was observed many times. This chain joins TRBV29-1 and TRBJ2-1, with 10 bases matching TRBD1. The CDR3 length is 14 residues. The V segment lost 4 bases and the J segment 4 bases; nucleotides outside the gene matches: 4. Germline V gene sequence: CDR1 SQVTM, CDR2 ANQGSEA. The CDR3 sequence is CSVGGDRGYNEQFF. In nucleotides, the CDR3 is TGCAGCGTTGGTGGGGACAGGGGTTACAATGAGCAGTTCTTC.

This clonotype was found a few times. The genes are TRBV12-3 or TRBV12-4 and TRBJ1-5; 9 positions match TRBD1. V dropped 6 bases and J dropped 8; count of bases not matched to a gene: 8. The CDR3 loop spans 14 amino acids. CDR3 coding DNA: TGTGCCAGCAGCTCACGGGACAGGGAGAAGCCCCAGCATTTT. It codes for CASSSRDREKPQHF.

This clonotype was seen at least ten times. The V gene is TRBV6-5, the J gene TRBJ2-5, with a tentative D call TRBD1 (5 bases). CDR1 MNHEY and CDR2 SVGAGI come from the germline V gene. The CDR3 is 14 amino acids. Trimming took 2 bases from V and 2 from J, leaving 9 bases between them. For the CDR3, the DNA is TGTGCCAGCAGTTACATGGGGCCGCAAGAGACCCAGTACTTC. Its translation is CASSYMGPQETQYF.

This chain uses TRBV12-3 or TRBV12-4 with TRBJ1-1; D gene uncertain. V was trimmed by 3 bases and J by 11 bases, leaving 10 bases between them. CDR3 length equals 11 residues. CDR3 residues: CASSLGSNAFF. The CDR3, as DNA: TGTGCCAGCAGTTTGGGGAGTAACGCTTTCTTT.

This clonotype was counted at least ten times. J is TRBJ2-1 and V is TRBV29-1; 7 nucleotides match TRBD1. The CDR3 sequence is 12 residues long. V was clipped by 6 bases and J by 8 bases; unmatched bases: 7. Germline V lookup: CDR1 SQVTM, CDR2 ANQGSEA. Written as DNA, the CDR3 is TGCAGCGTCGAACAGGGGTCGGATGAGCAGTTCTTC. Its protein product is CSVEQGSDEQFF.

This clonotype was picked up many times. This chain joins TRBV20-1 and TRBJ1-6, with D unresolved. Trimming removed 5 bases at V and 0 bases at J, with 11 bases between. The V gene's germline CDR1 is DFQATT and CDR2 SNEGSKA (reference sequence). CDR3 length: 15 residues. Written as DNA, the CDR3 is TGCAGTGCTGGACCTGGGAGCTCCTATAATTCACCCCTCCACTTT. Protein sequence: CSAGPGSSYNSPLHF.

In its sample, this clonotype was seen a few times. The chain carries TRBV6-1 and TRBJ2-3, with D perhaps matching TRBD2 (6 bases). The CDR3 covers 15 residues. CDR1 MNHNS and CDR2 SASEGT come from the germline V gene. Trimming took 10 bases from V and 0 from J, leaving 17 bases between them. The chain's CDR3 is CATSPPAGSTDTQYF. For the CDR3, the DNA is TGTGCCACCTCGCCCCCAGCGGGCAGCACAGATACGCAGTATTTT.